Each of the 9 T cell receptor beta chains below was sequenced from the same sample in a study of blood T cell repertoires in COVID-19. The data were produced by immunoSEQ multiplex PCR, yet TCRdb's version contains in-frame clones alone and is incomplete. The table records some 150,000 clones, roughly nine tenths of them present only once. The sequenced sample was peripheral blood. These receptors were collected from a woman in her 70s with acute or convalescent COVID-19.

The rearrangement joins TRBV18 to TRBJ1-6; TRBD1 might be the D (6 bases). Trimming removed 1 base from V and 8 bases from J, with 12 bases in between. This CDR3 is built from 15 residues. In germline, CDR1 is KGHSH, CDR2 LQKENI. In DNA, the CDR3 is TGTGCCAGCTCACCACTAGGGGGGGGTGATTCACCCCTCCACTTT. Its protein is CASSPLGGGDSPLHF.

The chain uses TRBV29-1 and TRBJ1-1, with 9 nucleotides matching TRBD1. The CDR3 is made up of 13 amino acids. CDR1 is SQVTM, CDR2 ANQGSEA, per germline. Losses at the gene ends were 1 base for V and 5 bases for J; bases not matched to a gene: 2. The DNA of the CDR3 is TGCAGCGTTGAAGGGGACAGGGAGACTGAAGCTTTCTTT. Protein sequence: CSVEGDRETEAFF.

The rearrangement uses TRBV4-1 and TRBJ2-5; TRBD1 matches at 7 bases. CDR1 is MGHRA and CDR2 is YSYEKL in the germline V gene. V trimming: 4 bases; J trimming: 5 bases; junction bases outside the gene matches: 10. This CDR3 comprises 15 residues. The CDR3 DNA reads as TGCGCCAGCAGCCCCTACAGGGGTTTCGGGGAGACCCAGTACTTC. This gives the protein CASSPYRGFGETQYF.

The chain carries TRBV6-1 and TRBJ1-6, with D tentatively TRBD1 (5 bases). Trimming cost V 5 bases and J 7 bases, with 9 bases left between them. CDR1 and CDR2 (germline): MNHNS, SASEGT. This CDR3 is 13 amino acids long. This CDR3 is CASSRDSNSPLHF. The DNA of the CDR3 is TGTGCCAGCAGTCGGGACTCAAATTCACCCCTCCACTTT.

The DNA of the CDR3 is TGTGCCAGCCGGGACAGGGCCTTAGATCAGCCCCAGCATTTT. It is translated as CASRDRALDQPQHF. The chain links TRBV2 to TRBJ1-5; 9 nucleotides match TRBD1. The CDR3 length is 14 residues. CDR1 and CDR2 (germline): SNHLY, FYNNEI. The ends lost 8 bases at V and 5 bases at J; junction bases unmatched: 7.

The rearrangement uses TRBV28 and TRBJ1-5; 8 bases agree with TRBD1. CDR3 length: 18 amino acids. V lost 3 bases and J lost 0; bases outside the gene matches: 10. Per germline, CDR1 MDHEN and CDR2 SYDVKM. CDR3 nucleotide sequence: TGTGCCAGCAGTTTTGAAGGACAGGGTTCAGCTAGCAATCAGCCCCAGCATTTT. Its protein is CASSFEGQGSASNQPQHF. The entire variable domain, with the rest obtained from reference TRBV28 and TRBJ1-5, is as follows: DVKVTQSSRYLVKRTGEKVFLECVQDMDHENMFWYRQDPGLGLRLIYFSYDVKMKEKGDIPEGYSVSREKKERFSLILESASTNQTSMYLCASSFEGQGSASNQPQHFGDGTRLSIL.

The genes are TRBV19 and TRBJ1-5, with 7 bases that match TRBD1. The ends lost 2 bases at V and 0 bases at J; junction bases unmatched: 7. Germline V CDR1 and CDR2: LNHDA, SQIVND (reference sequence). The CDR3 spans 17 residues. CDR3: CASSIKTGTYSNQPQHF. CDR3 bases: TGTGCCAGTAGTATAAAGACAGGGACGTATAGCAATCAGCCCCAGCATTTT.

CDR3 DNA sequence: TGTGCCAGCAGCTTCCCAGGGGATTCCTACGAGCAGTACTTC. Its translation is CASSFPGDSYEQYF. The chain carries TRBV5-5 and TRBJ2-7; a weak D match, TRBD1 (6 bases). The germline V and J ends were trimmed by 2 bases and 1 base, with 10 bases remaining between them. The CDR3 totals 14 residues. CDR1 SGHKS and CDR2 YYEKEE come from the germline V gene (reference sequence).

This clone turned up a few times. This sequence joins TRBV5-4 and TRBJ2-2, with 7 nucleotides matching TRBD1. Germline loops: CDR1 SGHNT, CDR2 YYREEE (reference sequence). V shed 0 bases, J shed 4 bases, and the junction held 9 bases outside the gene matches. This CDR3 spans 17 amino acids. CDR3 sequence: CASSLDEGGRGTGELFF. The CDR3 nucleotides read TGTGCCAGCAGCTTGGATGAAGGGGGCAGGGGCACCGGGGAGCTGTTTTTT.